A selection of T cell receptor beta chains follows, all from one sample in a study of blood T cell repertoires in COVID-19. Sequencing used immunoSEQ multiplex PCR; TCRdb keeps in-frame clones, though not all of them. The data show under 250,000 clones, with roughly 86% seen just once and roughly 1.6% held by the top ten. Input material: peripheral blood. The receptors shown here come from a woman in her sixties who had recovered from COVID-19. Each CDR3 is given with its conserved first and last residue. The D gene is left open where the match is weak. The size of a clone is reported for some rows only, either as once, few or many, or as a class for expanded clones.

cdr3_nt cdr3_aa clone_size v_call d_call j_call
TGTGCCAGCAGCCCGACAGGGTGGGTCAATGAGCAGTTCTTC CASSPTGWVNEQFF NA TRBV27 TRBD1 TRBJ2-1
TGTGCCAGCGCAGGGACAGGGGGATTAAACACTGAAGCTTTCTTT CASAGTGGLNTEAFF NA TRBV14 TRBD1 TRBJ1-1
TGTGCCAGCAGTGGGGACAGATACTATAGCAATCAGCCCCAGCATTTT CASSGDRYYSNQPQHF NA TRBV6-1 TRBD1 TRBJ1-5
TGTGCCAGCAGCGGCGGCCGCGGACAGGGTTCAGGGGTCTATGGCTACACCTTC CASSGGRGQGSGVYGYTF NA TRBV5-4 TRBD1 TRBJ1-2
TGTGCCAGCAGTTACTACTCCTACGAGCAGTACTTC CASSYYSYEQYF NA TRBV7-2 NA TRBJ2-7
TGTGCCAGCAGTTTTCAGGGGGCATATGGCTACACCTTC CASSFQGAYGYTF NA TRBV12-3/TRBV12-4 TRBD1 TRBJ1-2
TGTGCCAGCAGTTACGGGGGGAGCTCCTACAATGAGCAGTTCTTC CASSYGGSSYNEQFF NA TRBV6-6 NA TRBJ2-1
TGCGCCAGCAGCTTCAGCGGGGGAACCGGGGAGCTGTTTTTT CASSFSGGTGELFF NA TRBV5-1 TRBD2 TRBJ2-2
TGTGCCAGCAGCTCGGACAGGTCCTCCGTTGGCTACACCTTC CASSSDRSSVGYTF NA TRBV7-3 TRBD1 TRBJ1-2
TGCAGCGCCCTCAGGGGGCAGGACACTGAAGCTTTCTTT CSALRGQDTEAFF NA TRBV29-1 TRBD1 TRBJ1-1
TGTGCCAGCAGCTCGGGACAGCAAGAGACCCAGTACTTC CASSSGQQETQYF few TRBV11-2 TRBD1 TRBJ2-5
TGTGCCAGCAGTGGTCGGAACACTGAAGCTTTCTTT CASSGRNTEAFF NA TRBV2 NA TRBJ1-1
TGTGCCAGCAGCTTAGTTGCCGGGGGGACTGGCGCTTTCTTT CASSLVAGGTGAFF NA TRBV11-1 NA TRBJ1-1
TGCGCCAGCAGCGATCTAGCGGGGGGGCCAGTACCCAATGAGCAGTTCTTC CASSDLAGGPVPNEQFF NA TRBV5-1 TRBD2 TRBJ2-1
TGTGCCAGCAGTTTCGGGACAGGGGGTACGGACTATGGCTACACCTTC CASSFGTGGTDYGYTF few TRBV11-2 TRBD1 TRBJ1-2
TGCGCCAGCAGCCGAACTTTAGCGGGGAGCTCCTACGAGCAGTACTTC CASSRTLAGSSYEQYF NA TRBV4-1 TRBD2 TRBJ2-7
TGTGCCAGCAGCGCCCACCGGGACACATATGGCTACACCTTC CASSAHRDTYGYTF NA TRBV9 NA TRBJ1-2
TGTGCCAGCTCACCGGGGCAGGGGGCAAGAAGCGAGCAGTACTTC CASSPGQGARSEQYF once TRBV18 TRBD1 TRBJ2-7
TGTGCCATCAGTTCCGGGACTAGCGGGGGAGGAGATACGCAGTATTTT CAISSGTSGGGDTQYF NA TRBV10-3 TRBD2 TRBJ2-3
TGTGCCAGCAGCCCCAGGGATAGCGGGGGGCTCATCTACAATGAGCAGTTCTTC CASSPRDSGGLIYNEQFF once TRBV7-3 TRBD2 TRBJ2-1
TGTGCCAGCACACTTTCGGGGGCCAACGTCCTGACTTTC CASTLSGANVLTF NA TRBV7-3 NA TRBJ2-6
TGTGCCAGTAGTCCTCGGGGAGGCAACTCTGGAAACACCATATATTTT CASSPRGGNSGNTIYF NA TRBV19 NA TRBJ1-3
TGTGCCAGCGCCGGGGTGGGTGGCTACACCTTC CASAGVGGYTF NA TRBV6-5 NA TRBJ1-2
TGTGCCATCAGTCCCCGACAGGCCGGGGAGCTGTTTTTT CAISPRQAGELFF NA TRBV10-3 NA TRBJ2-2
TGTGCCAGCAACAGGGGTCAGACTAATGAAAAACTGTTTTTT CASNRGQTNEKLFF NA TRBV9 TRBD1 TRBJ1-4
TGTGCCAGCAGCTTCGGGACTTGGGGCTACACCTTC CASSFGTWGYTF NA TRBV5-4 NA TRBJ1-2
TGTGCCAGCAGCTTAGCAGGCACAGATACGCAGTATTTT CASSLAGTDTQYF once TRBV11-2 NA TRBJ2-3
TGCGCCAGCAGCTTGGCCGGAGGGGGCGGCGGGGACATTCAGTACTTC CASSLAGGGGGDIQYF NA TRBV5-1 NA TRBJ2-4
TGTGCCAGCTCACCACTCGCTAGCGGGGGAAAGGGCGAGCAGTACTTC CASSPLASGGKGEQYF few TRBV18 TRBD2 TRBJ2-7
TGTGCCAGCAGCTTAGAAACTGGTGAAAAACTGTTTTTT CASSLETGEKLFF NA TRBV7-9 NA TRBJ1-4
TGTGCCAGCTCCCCTCAACAGGGGGCGGGATTCGGAGAGACCCAGTACTTC CASSPQQGAGFGETQYF NA TRBV18 TRBD1 TRBJ2-5
TGTGCCAGCAGCGGGGACAGGGGCCCCTACGAGCAGTACTTC CASSGDRGPYEQYF NA TRBV7-2 TRBD1 TRBJ2-7
TGTGCCAGCAGCTTGGACAGGTTAAACACTGAAGCTTTCTTT CASSLDRLNTEAFF NA TRBV5-8 NA TRBJ1-1
TGTGCCAGTAGCGGGATGTGGGCCCGGATAAGTACCGGGGAGCTGTTTTTT CASSGMWARISTGELFF NA TRBV19 NA TRBJ2-2
TGTGCCAGCAGAAAACAGGGCACGGATACGCAGTATTTT CASRKQGTDTQYF once TRBV27 NA TRBJ2-3
TGTGCCAGCAGCTTGGGCTTCGGGAGGAATTCACCCCTCCACTTT CASSLGFGRNSPLHF NA TRBV5-6 NA TRBJ1-6
TGTGCCAGTAGTGACACAGGGGAGGAGACCCAGTACTTC CASSDTGEETQYF NA TRBV19 TRBD1 TRBJ2-5
TGTGCCAGCAGTGGTCAGGCAGAGACCCAGTACTTC CASSGQAETQYF NA TRBV3-1/TRBV3-2 NA TRBJ2-5
TGTGCCACCAGCAGAGCCTGGAAACAGACAGGGGGTAGTGAAAAACTGTTTTTT CATSRAWKQTGGSEKLFF NA TRBV15 TRBD1 TRBJ1-4
TGCGCCAGCAGGGGGACATCTACCGGGGAGCTGTTTTTT CASRGTSTGELFF NA TRBV10-2 NA TRBJ2-2
TGTGCCAGCAGTTTACTGGGACAGGGACGGATCGGCAATCAGCCCCAGCATTTT CASSLLGQGRIGNQPQHF NA TRBV27 TRBD1 TRBJ1-5
TGTGCCAGCTCACCACCTTCTGGCGGATCCTACGAGCAGTACTTC CASSPPSGGSYEQYF NA TRBV18 NA TRBJ2-7
TGTGCCAGCAGCCGCGCAGGGGGCGCGGGTGGAAACACCATATATTTT CASSRAGGAGGNTIYF NA TRBV3-1/TRBV3-2 TRBD1 TRBJ1-3
TGTGCCACCAGCAGAGATTACGCTAGCGGGTCACGAGAGCAGTACTTC CATSRDYASGSREQYF NA TRBV15 TRBD2 TRBJ2-7
TGTGCCAGCAGCAAAGGGGGGGTTGGAAACACCATATATTTT CASSKGGVGNTIYF NA TRBV6-6 NA TRBJ1-3
TGTGCCAGCAGCTCAGGGGGCCGGGGCACTGAAGCTTTCTTT CASSSGGRGTEAFF NA TRBV7-3 TRBD1 TRBJ1-1
TGTGCCAGTAGTATCGATCTGGGGGCTGGATCGGCTTTCTTT CASSIDLGAGSAFF NA TRBV19 NA TRBJ1-1
TGTGCCACCAGTGATGGGCCTAATAACTACGAGCAGTACTTC CATSDGPNNYEQYF NA TRBV24-1 NA TRBJ2-7
TGCAGCGGCGGGGACAGGGACTATGGCTACACCTTC CSGGDRDYGYTF NA TRBV29-1 TRBD1 TRBJ1-2
TGTGCCAGCAGTACGACAGGGGGTAGTGAAAAACTGTTTTTT CASSTTGGSEKLFF NA TRBV28 TRBD1 TRBJ1-4
TGTGCCAGTAGTATGGGGGGAGCCTACAATGAGCAGTTCTTC CASSMGGAYNEQFF NA TRBV19 NA TRBJ2-1
TGCAGTGCTAGTGGGGACACATACGAGCAGTACTTC CSASGDTYEQYF NA TRBV20-1 NA TRBJ2-7
TGTGCCAGCTCACTAGCACAGGGGGAGAACACTGAAGCTTTCTTT CASSLAQGENTEAFF NA TRBV18 TRBD1 TRBJ1-1
TGTGCCACCAGCATTAACGGGGTGAGCTCCTACGAGCAGTACTTC CATSINGVSSYEQYF NA TRBV15 NA TRBJ2-7